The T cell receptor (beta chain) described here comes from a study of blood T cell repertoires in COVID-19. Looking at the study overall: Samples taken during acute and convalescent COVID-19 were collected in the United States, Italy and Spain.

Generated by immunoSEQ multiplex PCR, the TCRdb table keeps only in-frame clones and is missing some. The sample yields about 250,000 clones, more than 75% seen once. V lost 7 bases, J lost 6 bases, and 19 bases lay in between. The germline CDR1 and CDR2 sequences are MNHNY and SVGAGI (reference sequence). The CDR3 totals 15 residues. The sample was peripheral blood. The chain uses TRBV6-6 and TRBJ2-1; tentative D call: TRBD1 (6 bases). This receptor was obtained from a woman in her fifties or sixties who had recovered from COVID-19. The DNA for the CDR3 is TGTGCCAGCATCAACCGGACAGCGGACTTCAATGAGCAGTTCTTC. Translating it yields CASINRTADFNEQFF.